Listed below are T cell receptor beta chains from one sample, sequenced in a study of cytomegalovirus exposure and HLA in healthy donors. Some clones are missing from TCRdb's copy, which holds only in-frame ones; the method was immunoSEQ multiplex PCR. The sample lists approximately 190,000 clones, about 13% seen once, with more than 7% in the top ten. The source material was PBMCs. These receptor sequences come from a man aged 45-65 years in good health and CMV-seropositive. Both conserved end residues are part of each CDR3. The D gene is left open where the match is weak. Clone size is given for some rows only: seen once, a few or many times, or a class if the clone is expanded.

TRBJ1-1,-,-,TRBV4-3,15,TGCGCCAGCAGCCAAGATGGCAGGGGTAACACTGAAGCTTTCTTT,CASSQDGRGNTEAFF
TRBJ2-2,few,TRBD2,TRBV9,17,TGTGCCAGCAGCCCCGGAGGACTAGCGGGACCCACCGGGGAGCTGTTTTTT,CASSPGGLAGPTGELFF
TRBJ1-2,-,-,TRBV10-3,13,TGTGCCATCAGTGAGTCTCCGGGGGGCGGCTACACCTTC,CAISESPGGGYTF
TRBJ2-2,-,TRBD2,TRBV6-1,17,TGTGCCAGCAGTGATAGGGTACGGGGGGGCGGTCCCGGGGAGCTGTTTTTT,CASSDRVRGGGPGELFF
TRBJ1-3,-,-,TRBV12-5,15,TGTGCTAGTGGTCTACCACAGGGAGTTGGAAACACCATATATTTT,CASGLPQGVGNTIYF
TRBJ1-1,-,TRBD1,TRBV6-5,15,TGTGCCAGCAGGTTTGGGAGGACAGGGAACACTGAAGCTTTCTTT,CASRFGRTGNTEAFF
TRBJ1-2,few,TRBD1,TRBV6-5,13,TGTGCCAGCAGCGGTACAGGGGGGTATGGCTACACCTTC,CASSGTGGYGYTF
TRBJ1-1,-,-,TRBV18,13,TGTGCCAGCTCCCGGGGGGGGAACACTGAAGCTTTCTTT,CASSRGGNTEAFF
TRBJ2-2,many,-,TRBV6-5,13,TGTGCCAGCAGTTACTGGCAGACCGGGGAGCTGTTTTTT,CASSYWQTGELFF
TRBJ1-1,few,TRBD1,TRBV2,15,TGTGCCAGCAGTACGGACAGGCGAATGAACACTGAAGCTTTCTTT,CASSTDRRMNTEAFF
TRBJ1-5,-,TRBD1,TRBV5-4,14,TGTGCCAGCAGCTGGACAGGGATCGGAACAGCCCAGCATTTT,CASSWTGIGTAQHF
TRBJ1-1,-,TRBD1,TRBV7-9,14,TGTGCCAGCAGTAATGACAGGGCCGGCACTGAAGCTTTCTTT,CASSNDRAGTEAFF
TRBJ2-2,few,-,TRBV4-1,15,TGCGCCAGCAGCCTCAGGAATACGAACACCGGGGAGCTGTTTTTT,CASSLRNTNTGELFF
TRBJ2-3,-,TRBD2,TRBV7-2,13,TGTGCCAGCAGCTCGGGACTAGCTTATACGCAGTATTTT,CASSSGLAYTQYF
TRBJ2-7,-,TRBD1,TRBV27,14,TGTGCCAGCAGTCCGTCCAGGGGGCCCTACGAGCAGTACTTC,CASSPSRGPYEQYF
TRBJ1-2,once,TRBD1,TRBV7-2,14,TGTGCCAGCAGCTCATCCGGGACAGCCTATGGCTACACCTTC,CASSSSGTAYGYTF
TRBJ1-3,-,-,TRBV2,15,TGTGCCAGCAGCTGGGGCCTGAGCTCTGGAAACACCATATATTTT,CASSWGLSSGNTIYF
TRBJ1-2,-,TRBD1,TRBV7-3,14,TGTGCCAGCAGCTTAAATTCAGGGACAGAAGGCTACACCTTC,CASSLNSGTEGYTF
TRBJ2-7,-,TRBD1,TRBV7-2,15,TGTGCCAGCAGCCCAGGGGCAGGGGGCAACGACGAGCAGTACTTC,CASSPGAGGNDEQYF
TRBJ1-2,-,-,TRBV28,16,TGTGCCAGCAGTGGGGGGACCTCGGCAGGGACCTATGGCTACACCTTC,CASSGGTSAGTYGYTF
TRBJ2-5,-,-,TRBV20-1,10,TGCAGTGCCCGAGAGGAGACCCAGTACTTC,CSAREETQYF
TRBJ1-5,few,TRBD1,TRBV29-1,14,TGCAGCGTCCGGGACAGGGGTTGGGGTCAGCCCCAGCATTTT,CSVRDRGWGQPQHF
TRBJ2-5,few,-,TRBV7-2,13,TGTGCCAGCAGCTTCCGGGGTTCGGAGACCCAGTACTTC,CASSFRGSETQYF
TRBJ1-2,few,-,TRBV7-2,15,TGTGCCAGCAGCTTAGGCGGGGCCGAGAACTATGGCTACACCTTC,CASSLGGAENYGYTF
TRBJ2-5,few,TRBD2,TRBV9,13,TGTGCCAGCAGCGTAGTAGGTGGGGGGGACCAGTACTTC,CASSVVGGGDQYF
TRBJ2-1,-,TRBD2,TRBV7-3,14,TGTGCCAGCAGGCGGACTAGCGGGGGGAATGAGCAGTTCTTC,CASRRTSGGNEQFF
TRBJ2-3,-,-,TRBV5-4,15,TGTGCCAGCAGCCCCCAAGGGCCGGGGAGAGATACGCAGTATTTT,CASSPQGPGRDTQYF
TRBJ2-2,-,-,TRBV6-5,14,TGTGCCAGCAGGGTCGGGCAGGGGTTCGGGGAGCTGTTTTTT,CASRVGQGFGELFF
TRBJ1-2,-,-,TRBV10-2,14,TGCGCCAGCAGTGAGTCTACGGTCGTCTATGGCTACACCTTC,CASSESTVVYGYTF
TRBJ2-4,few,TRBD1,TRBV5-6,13,TGTGCCAGCAGGAGGACAGGGAAGGGTATTCAGTACTTC,CASRRTGKGIQYF
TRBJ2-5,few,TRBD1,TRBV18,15,TGTGCCAGCTCACCTCAGGGGGCCGGGCAAGAGACCCAGTACTTC,CASSPQGAGQETQYF
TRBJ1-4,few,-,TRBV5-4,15,TGTGCCAGCAGCCGGGGAGATGGCACTAATGAAAAACTGTTTTTT,CASSRGDGTNEKLFF
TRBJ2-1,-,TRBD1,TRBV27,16,TGTGCCAGCAGCGAGCGGGACAGGGGTAGCTACAATGAGCAGTTCTTC,CASSERDRGSYNEQFF
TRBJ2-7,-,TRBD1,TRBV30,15,TGTGCCTGGAGTGTATTTCAGGGGGCGAGGTACGAGCAGTACTTC,CAWSVFQGARYEQYF
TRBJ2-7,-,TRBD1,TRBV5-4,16,TGTGCCAGCAGCTCGGGAACCACAGGGGGAATCTACGAGCAGTACTTC,CASSSGTTGGIYEQYF
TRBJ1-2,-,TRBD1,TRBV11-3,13,TGTGCCAGCAGTAAGGTGGACAGGGGTGGCTACACCTTC,CASSKVDRGGYTF
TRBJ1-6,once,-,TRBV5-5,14,TGTGCCAGCAGCTTGGACAGGGTTAATTCACCCCTCCACTTT,CASSLDRVNSPLHF
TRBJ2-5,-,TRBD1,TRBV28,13,TGTGCCGGCCAAGGGACAGGCCGGGAGACCCAGTACTTC,CAGQGTGRETQYF
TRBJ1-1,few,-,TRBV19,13,TGTGCCAGTAACCCCGGGGTGAACACTGAAGCTTTCTTT,CASNPGVNTEAFF
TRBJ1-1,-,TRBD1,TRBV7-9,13,TGTGCCAGCAGCCGGGGACAGGGGAACGAAGCTTTCTTT,CASSRGQGNEAFF
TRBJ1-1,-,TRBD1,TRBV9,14,TGTGCCAGCAGCGGGGGGACAGTAGACACTGAAGCTTTCTTT,CASSGGTVDTEAFF
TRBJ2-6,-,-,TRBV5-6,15,TGTGCCAGCAGCCCCCAGAAATCTGGGGCCAACGTCCTGACTTTC,CASSPQKSGANVLTF
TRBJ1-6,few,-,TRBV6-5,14,TGTGCCAGCAGGATCCCCGGGATTAATTCACCCCTCCACTTT,CASRIPGINSPLHF